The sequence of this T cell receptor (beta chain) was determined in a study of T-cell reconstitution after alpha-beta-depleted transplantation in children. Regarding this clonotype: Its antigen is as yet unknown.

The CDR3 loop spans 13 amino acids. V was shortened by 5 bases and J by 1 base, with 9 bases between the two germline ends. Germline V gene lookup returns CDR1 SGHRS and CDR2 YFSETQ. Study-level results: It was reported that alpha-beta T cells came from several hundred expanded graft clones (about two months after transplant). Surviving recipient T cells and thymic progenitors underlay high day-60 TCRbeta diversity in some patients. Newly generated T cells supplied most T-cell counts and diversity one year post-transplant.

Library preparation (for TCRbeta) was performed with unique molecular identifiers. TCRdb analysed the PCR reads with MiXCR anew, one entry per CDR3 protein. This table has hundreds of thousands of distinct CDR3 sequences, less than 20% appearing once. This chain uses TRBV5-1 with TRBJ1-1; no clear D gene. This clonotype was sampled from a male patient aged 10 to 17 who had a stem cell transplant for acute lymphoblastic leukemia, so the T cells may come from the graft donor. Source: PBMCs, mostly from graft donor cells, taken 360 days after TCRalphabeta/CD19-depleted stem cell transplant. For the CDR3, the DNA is TGCGCCAGCAGTCCGAAGACGAACACTGAAGCTTTCTTT. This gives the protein CASSPKTNTEAFF.